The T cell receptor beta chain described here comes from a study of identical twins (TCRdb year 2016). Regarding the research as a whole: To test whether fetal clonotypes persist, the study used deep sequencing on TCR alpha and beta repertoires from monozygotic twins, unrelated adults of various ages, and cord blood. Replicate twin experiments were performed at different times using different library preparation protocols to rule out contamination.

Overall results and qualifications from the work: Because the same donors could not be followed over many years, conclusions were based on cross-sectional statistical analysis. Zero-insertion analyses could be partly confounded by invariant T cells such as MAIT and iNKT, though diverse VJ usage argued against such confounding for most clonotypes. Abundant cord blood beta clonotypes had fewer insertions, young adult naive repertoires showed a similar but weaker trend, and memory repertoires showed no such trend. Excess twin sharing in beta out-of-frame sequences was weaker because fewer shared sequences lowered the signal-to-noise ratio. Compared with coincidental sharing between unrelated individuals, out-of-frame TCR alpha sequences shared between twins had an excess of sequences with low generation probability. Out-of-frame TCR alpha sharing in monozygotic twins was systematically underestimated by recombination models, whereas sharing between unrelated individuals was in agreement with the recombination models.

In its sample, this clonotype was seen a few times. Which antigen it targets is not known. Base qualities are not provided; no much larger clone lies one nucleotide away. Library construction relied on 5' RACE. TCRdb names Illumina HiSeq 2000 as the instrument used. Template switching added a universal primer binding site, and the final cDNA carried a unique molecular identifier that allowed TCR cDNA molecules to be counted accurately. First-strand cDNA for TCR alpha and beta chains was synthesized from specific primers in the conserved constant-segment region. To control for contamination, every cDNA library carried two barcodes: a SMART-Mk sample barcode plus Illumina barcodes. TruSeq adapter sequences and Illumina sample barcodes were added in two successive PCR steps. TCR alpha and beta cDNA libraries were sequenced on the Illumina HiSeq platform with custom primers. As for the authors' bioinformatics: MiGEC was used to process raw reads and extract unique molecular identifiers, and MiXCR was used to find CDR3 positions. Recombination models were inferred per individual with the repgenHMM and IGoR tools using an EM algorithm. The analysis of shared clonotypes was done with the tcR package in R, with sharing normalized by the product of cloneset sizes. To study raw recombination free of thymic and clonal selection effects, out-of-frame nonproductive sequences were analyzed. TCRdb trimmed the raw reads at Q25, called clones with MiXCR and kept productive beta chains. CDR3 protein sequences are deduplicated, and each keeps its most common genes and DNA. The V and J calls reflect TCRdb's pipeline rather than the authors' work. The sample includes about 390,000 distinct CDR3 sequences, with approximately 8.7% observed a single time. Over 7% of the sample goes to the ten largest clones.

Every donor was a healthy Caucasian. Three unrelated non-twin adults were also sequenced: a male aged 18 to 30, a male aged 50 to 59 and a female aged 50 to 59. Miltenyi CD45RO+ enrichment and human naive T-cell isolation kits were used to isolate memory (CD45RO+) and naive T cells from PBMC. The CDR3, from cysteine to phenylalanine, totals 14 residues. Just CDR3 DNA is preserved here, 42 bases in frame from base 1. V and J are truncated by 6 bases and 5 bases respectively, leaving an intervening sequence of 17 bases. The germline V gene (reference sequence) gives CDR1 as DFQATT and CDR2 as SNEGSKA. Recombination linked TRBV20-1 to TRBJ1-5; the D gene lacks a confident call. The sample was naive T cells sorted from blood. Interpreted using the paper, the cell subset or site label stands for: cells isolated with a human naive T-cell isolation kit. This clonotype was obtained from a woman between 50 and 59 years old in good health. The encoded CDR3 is CSALTPGPYQPQHF. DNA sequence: TGCAGTGCCCTAACCCCCGGTCCGTATCAGCCCCAGCATTTT.